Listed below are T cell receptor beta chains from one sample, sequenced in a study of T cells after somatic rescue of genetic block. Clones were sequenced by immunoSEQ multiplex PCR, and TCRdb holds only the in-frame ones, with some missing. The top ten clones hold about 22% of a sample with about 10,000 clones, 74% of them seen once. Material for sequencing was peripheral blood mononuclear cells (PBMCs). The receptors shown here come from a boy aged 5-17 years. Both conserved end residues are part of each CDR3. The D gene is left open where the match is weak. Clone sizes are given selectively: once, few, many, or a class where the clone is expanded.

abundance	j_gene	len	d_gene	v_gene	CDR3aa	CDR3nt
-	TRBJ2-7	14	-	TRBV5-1	CASSAPGSSYEQYF	TGCGCCAGCAGCGCCCCGGGTTCCTCCTACGAGCAGTACTTC
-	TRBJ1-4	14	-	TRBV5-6	CASSLIQGPEKLFF	TGTGCCAGCAGCTTGATACAGGGCCCCGAAAAACTGTTTTTT
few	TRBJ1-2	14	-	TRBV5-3	CARSTGHRSYGYTF	TGTGCCAGAAGTACCGGCCATCGGAGCTATGGCTACACCTTC
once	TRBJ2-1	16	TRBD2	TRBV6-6	CASSYPGLGAYNEQFF	TGTGCCAGCAGTTACCCGGGACTAGGGGCCTACAATGAGCAGTTCTTC
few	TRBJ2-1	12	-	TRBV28	CASSLSRNEQFF	TGTGCCAGCAGTTTATCCAGAAATGAGCAGTTCTTC
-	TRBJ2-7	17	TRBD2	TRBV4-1	CASSQVGLAGGRYEQYF	TGCGCCAGCAGCCAAGTCGGGCTAGCGGGAGGCCGCTACGAGCAGTACTTC
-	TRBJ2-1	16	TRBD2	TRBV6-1	CASSEALADPYNEQFF	TGTGCCAGCAGTGAAGCCCTAGCGGACCCCTACAATGAGCAGTTCTTC
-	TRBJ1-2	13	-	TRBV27	CASSLNRPYGYTF	TGTGCCAGCAGTTTGAACAGACCCTATGGCTACACCTTC
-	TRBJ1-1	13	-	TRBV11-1	CASITEGNTEAFF	TGTGCCAGCATAACAGAGGGGAACACTGAAGCTTTCTTT
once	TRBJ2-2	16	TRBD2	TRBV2	CASRAQLAGGIGELFF	TGTGCCAGCAGGGCCCAACTAGCGGGGGGGATCGGGGAGCTGTTTTTT
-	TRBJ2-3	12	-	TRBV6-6	CASSSGAFTQYF	TGTGCCAGCAGTTCGGGTGCTTTTACGCAGTATTTT
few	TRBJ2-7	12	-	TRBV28	CASSLKVYEQYF	TGTGCCAGCAGTTTAAAGGTTTACGAGCAGTACTTC
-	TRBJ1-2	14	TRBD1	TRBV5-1	CASSSTGTAYGYTF	TGCGCCAGCAGCTCCACCGGGACAGCCTATGGCTACACCTTC
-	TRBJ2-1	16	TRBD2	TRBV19	CASSPSGTSAHNEQFF	TGTGCCAGTAGTCCCTCCGGGACTAGCGCCCACAATGAGCAGTTCTTC
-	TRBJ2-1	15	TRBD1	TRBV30	CAWTTTGVRYNEQFF	TGTGCCTGGACCACGACAGGGGTAAGGTACAATGAGCAGTTCTTC
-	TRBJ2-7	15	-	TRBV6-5	CASTETGTAPYEQYF	TGTGCCAGCACCGAGACCGGGACGGCCCCCTACGAGCAGTACTTC
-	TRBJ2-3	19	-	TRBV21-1	CASSKAAGPSGKGTDTQYF	TGTGCCAGCAGCAAAGCGGCAGGGCCAAGCGGGAAGGGCACAGATACGCAGTATTTT
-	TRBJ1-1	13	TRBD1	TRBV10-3	CAISLGQGSEAFF	TGTGCCATCAGTCTGGGACAGGGTAGCGAAGCTTTCTTT
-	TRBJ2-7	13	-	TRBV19	CASSERVLLEPYF	TGTGCCAGTAGTGAGCGGGTTCTGCTGGAGCCGTACTTC
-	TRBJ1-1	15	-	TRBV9	CASSAGSGEISEAFF	TGTGCCAGCAGCGCCGGATCGGGCGAGATATCTGAAGCTTTCTTT
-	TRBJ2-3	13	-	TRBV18	CASSPPGAYTQYF	TGTGCCAGCTCACCACCGGGAGCCTATACGCAGTATTTT
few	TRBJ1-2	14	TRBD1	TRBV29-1	CSVGPRDRRKGYTF	TGCAGCGTTGGTCCCCGGGACAGGAGGAAGGGCTACACCTTC
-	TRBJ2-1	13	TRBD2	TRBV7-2	CASSSMGGNEQFF	TGTGCCAGCAGCTCTATGGGAGGGAATGAGCAGTTCTTC
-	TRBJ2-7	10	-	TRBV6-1	CASSDYEQYF	TGTGCCAGCTCGGACTACGAGCAGTACTTC
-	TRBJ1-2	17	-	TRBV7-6	CASSPINAGGRTYGYTF	TGTGCCAGCAGCCCGATTAACGCGGGTGGGAGGACTTATGGCTACACCTTC
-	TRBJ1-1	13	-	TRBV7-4	CASITEGNTEAFF	TGTGCCAGCATAACAGAGGGGAACACTGAAGCTTTCTTT
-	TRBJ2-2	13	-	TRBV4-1	CASTTGNTGELFF	TGCGCCAGCACGACAGGGAACACCGGGGAGCTGTTTTTT
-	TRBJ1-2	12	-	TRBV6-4	CASSGVGQLSTF	TGTGCCAGCAGTGGAGTGGGACAACTTTCCACCTTC
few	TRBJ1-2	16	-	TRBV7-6	CASSPTWGGAGYGYTF	TGTGCCAGCAGCCCTACCTGGGGGGGGGCAGGGTATGGCTACACCTTC
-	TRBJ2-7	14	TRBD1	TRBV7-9	CASSLGDSLYEQYF	TGTGCCAGCAGCTTAGGGGACAGCCTCTACGAGCAGTACTTC
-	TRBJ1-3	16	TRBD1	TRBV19	CASSPWDSGPGNTIYF	TGTGCCAGTAGTCCCTGGGACAGTGGCCCTGGAAACACCATATATTTT
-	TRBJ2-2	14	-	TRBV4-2	CASSQDRVAGELFF	TGTGCCAGCAGCCAAGACAGGGTCGCCGGGGAGCTGTTTTTT
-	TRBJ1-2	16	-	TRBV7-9	CASSLAVGGREYGYTF	TGTGCCAGCAGCTTAGCCGTCGGGGGAAGAGAATATGGCTACACCTTC
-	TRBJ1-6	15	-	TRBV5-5	CASSLSRVENSPLHF	TGTGCCAGCAGCTTGTCCAGGGTGGAGAATTCACCCCTCCACTTT
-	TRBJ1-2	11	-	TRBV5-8	CASSLGYGYTF	TGTGCCAGCAGCTTGGGCTATGGCTACACCTTC
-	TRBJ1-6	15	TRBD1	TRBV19	CASRTGTTYNSPLHF	TGTGCCAGCCGGACAGGGACAACCTATAATTCACCCCTCCACTTT
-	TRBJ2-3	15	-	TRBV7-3	CASSLLASRTDTQYF	TGTGCCAGCAGCCTACTAGCCAGTCGCACAGATACGCAGTATTTT
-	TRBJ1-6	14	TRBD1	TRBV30	CAWGPGTGNSPLHF	TGTGCCTGGGGTCCCGGGACAGGGAATTCACCCCTCCACTTT
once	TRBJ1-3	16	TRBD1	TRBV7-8	CASSSRGRGSGNTIYF	TGTGCCAGCAGCTCCAGGGGGCGCGGATCTGGAAACACCATATATTTT
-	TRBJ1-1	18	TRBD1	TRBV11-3	CASSLHGTGRGMNTEAFF	TGTGCCAGCAGCTTGCACGGGACAGGAAGGGGCATGAACACTGAAGCTTTCTTT
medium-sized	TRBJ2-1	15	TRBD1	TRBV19	CASSIPGGSYNEQFF	TGTGCCAGTAGTATCCCAGGGGGCTCCTACAATGAGCAGTTCTTC
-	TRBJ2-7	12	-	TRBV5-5	CASSSQGYEQYF	TGTGCCAGCAGCTCACAGGGCTACGAGCAGTACTTC
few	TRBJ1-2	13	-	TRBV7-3	CASSPYINYGYTF	TGTGCCAGCAGCCCATACATCAACTATGGCTACACCTTC
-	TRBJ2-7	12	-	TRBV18	CASSPNRVEQYF	TGTGCCAGCTCACCGAACAGGGTCGAGCAGTACTTC
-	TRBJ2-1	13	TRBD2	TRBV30	CAQTAGVSNEQFF	TGTGCTCAGACAGCGGGAGTGTCCAATGAGCAGTTCTTC
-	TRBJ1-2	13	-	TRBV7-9	CASSLSGGSGYTF	TGTGCCAGCAGCCTGAGCGGGGGATCTGGCTACACCTTC
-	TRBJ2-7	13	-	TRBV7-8	CASSWEGAYEQYF	TGTGCCAGCAGCTGGGAGGGGGCCTACGAGCAGTACTTC
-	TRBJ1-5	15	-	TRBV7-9	CASSFSAHYDQPQHF	TGTGCCAGCAGCTTCTCGGCCCATTACGATCAGCCCCAGCATTTT
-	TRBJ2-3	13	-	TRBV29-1	CSVPTQEPDTQYF	TGCAGCGTTCCGACTCAAGAACCCGATACGCAGTATTTT
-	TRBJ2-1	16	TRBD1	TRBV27	CASMVLWDRGRNEQFF	TGTGCCAGCATGGTTCTTTGGGACAGGGGGCGTAATGAGCAGTTCTTC